Listed below are T cell receptor beta chains from one sample, sequenced in a study of blood T cell repertoires in COVID-19. The table came from immunoSEQ multiplex PCR; TCRdb's copy has only in-frame clones and leaves some out. The data show more than 150,000 clones, around four fifths seen once. Source material: peripheral blood. These receptors came from a woman of 80 years or more with active or convalescent COVID-19. CDR3s include the opening cysteine and the closing phenylalanine or tryptophan. The order of the fields is J gene, V gene, D gene, CDR3 protein, CDR3 DNA. D genes are given only for firm matches.

j_gene: TRBJ2-2
v_gene: TRBV13
d_gene: TRBD2
CDR3aa: CASSFGLAGGLNTGELFF
CDR3nt: TGTGCCAGCAGCTTCGGACTAGCGGGGGGTCTAAACACCGGGGAGCTGTTTTTT

j_gene: TRBJ2-7
v_gene: TRBV2
d_gene: TRBD1
CDR3aa: CATGQGTDEQYF
CDR3nt: TGTGCCACCGGACAGGGGACCGACGAGCAGTACTTC

j_gene: TRBJ2-3
v_gene: TRBV27
d_gene: -
CDR3aa: CASRPWEGTDTQYF
CDR3nt: TGTGCCAGCAGGCCCTGGGAGGGCACAGATACGCAGTATTTT

j_gene: TRBJ2-1
v_gene: TRBV5-4
d_gene: -
CDR3aa: CASSLTNNEQFF
CDR3nt: TGTGCCAGCAGCTTAACTAACAATGAGCAGTTCTTC

j_gene: TRBJ1-4
v_gene: TRBV4-1
d_gene: -
CDR3aa: CASSQRVQTGGRAEKLFF
CDR3nt: TGCGCCAGCAGCCAAAGGGTACAAACGGGGGGCAGGGCTGAAAAACTGTTTTTT

j_gene: TRBJ2-1
v_gene: TRBV7-9
d_gene: TRBD2
CDR3aa: CASSLDLAGVEQFF
CDR3nt: TGTGCCAGCAGCTTAGACTTAGCGGGGGTTGAGCAGTTCTTC

j_gene: TRBJ2-3
v_gene: TRBV5-1
d_gene: TRBD2
CDR3aa: CASIPNAGVADTQYF
CDR3nt: TGCGCCAGCATCCCGAACGCGGGGGTCGCAGATACGCAGTATTTT

j_gene: TRBJ2-7
v_gene: TRBV9
d_gene: -
CDR3aa: CASSVGSGVYEQYF
CDR3nt: TGTGCCAGCAGCGTAGGTTCAGGGGTCTACGAGCAGTACTTC

j_gene: TRBJ2-3
v_gene: TRBV19
d_gene: -
CDR3aa: CASRTISSTDTQYF
CDR3nt: TGTGCCAGTAGAACCATTAGTAGCACAGATACGCAGTATTTT

j_gene: TRBJ1-1
v_gene: TRBV4-3
d_gene: TRBD1
CDR3aa: CASSRTGDTEAFF
CDR3nt: TGCGCCAGCAGCAGGACAGGGGACACTGAAGCTTTCTTT

j_gene: TRBJ2-7
v_gene: TRBV9
d_gene: -
CDR3aa: CASSLYERAHEQYF
CDR3nt: TGTGCCAGCAGCCTTTACGAGAGGGCCCACGAGCAGTACTTC